This T cell receptor beta chain was identified during a study of CD4 T cells in relation to SARS-CoV-2 and coronaviruses. Study context: ViraFEST: roughly 10-day antigen culture of PBMCs, then TCR beta CDR3 sequencing. The HLA restriction of the shared crossreactive spike epitopes was mapped.

Concerning this clone itself: Antigen unknown.

Clones were sequenced by immunoSEQ multiplex PCR, and TCRdb holds only the in-frame ones, with some missing. The sample carries 20,000 or so clones, 76% recorded once. Germline loops: CDR1 LNHDA, CDR2 SQIVND (reference sequence). This CDR3 has 15 amino acids. V lost 6 bases to trimming and J lost 7 bases; unmatched junction nucleotides: 8. The unexposed donors gave CD4+ T cells in about 2010-2019, prior to COVID-19. The cells were cultured for approximately 10 days before CD4+ T cells were isolated. Material for sequencing was CD4+ T cells from PBMCs, cultured in vitro. The receptor was isolated from a human donor in good health. The chain has TRBV19 and TRBJ2-3; 12 bases map to TRBD1. For the CDR3, the DNA is TGTGCCAGTAGCCGATCGGGACAGGGGGCGAATACGCAGTATTTT. It yields the protein CASSRSGQGANTQYF.